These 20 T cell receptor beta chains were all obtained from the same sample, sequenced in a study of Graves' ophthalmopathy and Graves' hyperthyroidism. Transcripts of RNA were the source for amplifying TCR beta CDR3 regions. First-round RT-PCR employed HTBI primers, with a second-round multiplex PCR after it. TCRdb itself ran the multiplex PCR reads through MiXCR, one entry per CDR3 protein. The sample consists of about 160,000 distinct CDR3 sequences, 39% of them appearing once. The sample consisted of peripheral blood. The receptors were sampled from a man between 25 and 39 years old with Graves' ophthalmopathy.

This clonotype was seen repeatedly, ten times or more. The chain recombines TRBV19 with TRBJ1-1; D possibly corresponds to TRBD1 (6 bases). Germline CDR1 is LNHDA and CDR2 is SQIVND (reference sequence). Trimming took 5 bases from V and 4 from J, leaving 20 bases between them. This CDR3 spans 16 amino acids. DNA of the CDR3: TGTGCCAGTAGTCCCGGACAGCCTATTACCAGCACTGAAGCTTTCTTT. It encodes CASSPGQPITSTEAFF. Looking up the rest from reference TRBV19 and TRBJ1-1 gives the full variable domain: DGGITQSPKYLFRKEGQNVTLSCEQNLNHDAMYWYRQDPGQGLRLIYYSQIVNDFQKGDIAEGYSVSREKKESFPLTVTSAQKNPTAFYLCASSPGQPITSTEAFFGQGTRLTVV.

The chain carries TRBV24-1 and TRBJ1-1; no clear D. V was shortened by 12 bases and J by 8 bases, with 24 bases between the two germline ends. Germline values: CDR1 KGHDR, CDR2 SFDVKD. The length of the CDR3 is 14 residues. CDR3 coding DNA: TGTGCCGCCCAAAGGAAGATCAGGACGGACGAAGCTTTCTTT. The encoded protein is CAAQRKIRTDEAFF.

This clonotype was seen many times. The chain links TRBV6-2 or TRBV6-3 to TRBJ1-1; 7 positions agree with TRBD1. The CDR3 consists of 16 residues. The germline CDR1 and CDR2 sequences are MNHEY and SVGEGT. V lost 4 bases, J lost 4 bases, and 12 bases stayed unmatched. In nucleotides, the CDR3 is TGTGCCAGCAGTTTCCAACAGGGGAGGGGTGGCACTGAAGCTTTCTTT. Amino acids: CASSFQQGRGGTEAFF.

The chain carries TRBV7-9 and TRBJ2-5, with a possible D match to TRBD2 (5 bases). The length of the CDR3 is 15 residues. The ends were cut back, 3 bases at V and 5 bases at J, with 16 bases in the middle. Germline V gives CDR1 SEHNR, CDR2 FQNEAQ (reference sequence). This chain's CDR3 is CASSFLTGNGETQYF. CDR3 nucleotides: TGTGCCAGCAGCTTTTTAACCGGGAATGGGGAGACCCAGTACTTC.

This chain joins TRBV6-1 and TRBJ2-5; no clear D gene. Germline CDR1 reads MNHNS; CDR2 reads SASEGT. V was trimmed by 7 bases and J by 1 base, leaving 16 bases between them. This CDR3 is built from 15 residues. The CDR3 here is CASTRRHRGQETQYF. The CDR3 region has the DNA TGTGCCAGCACCCGACGACACCGAGGCCAAGAGACCCAGTACTTC.

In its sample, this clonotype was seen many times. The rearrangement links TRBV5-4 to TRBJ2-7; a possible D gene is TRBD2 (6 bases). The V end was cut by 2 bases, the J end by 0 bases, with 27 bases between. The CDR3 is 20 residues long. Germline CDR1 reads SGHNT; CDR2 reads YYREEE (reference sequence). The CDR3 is CASSFAGTSDGMMSSYEQYF. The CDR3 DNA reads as TGTGCCAGCAGCTTCGCCGGGACTTCGGATGGGATGATGAGCTCCTACGAGCAGTACTTC.

The CDR3 DNA follows: TGTGCCGGCTCAGTAGGCGGCTATGGCTACACCTTC. It yields the protein CAGSVGGYGYTF. The rearrangement joins TRBV6-1 to TRBJ1-2, with D unresolved. This CDR3 comprises 12 residues. Germline lookup yields CDR1 MNHNS and CDR2 SASEGT. The V and J ends lost 11 bases and 4 bases respectively, with 14 bases between them.

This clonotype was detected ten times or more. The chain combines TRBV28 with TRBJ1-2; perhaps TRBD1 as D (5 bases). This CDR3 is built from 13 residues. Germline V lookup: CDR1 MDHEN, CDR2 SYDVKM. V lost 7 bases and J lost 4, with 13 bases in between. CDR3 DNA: TGTGCCAGCACCGCCCGCGGGACCTATGGCTACACCTTC. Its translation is CASTARGTYGYTF.

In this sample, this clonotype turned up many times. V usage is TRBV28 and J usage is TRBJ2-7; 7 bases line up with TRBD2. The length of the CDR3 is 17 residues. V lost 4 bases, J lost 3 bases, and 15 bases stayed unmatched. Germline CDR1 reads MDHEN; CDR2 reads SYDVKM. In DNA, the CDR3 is TGTGCCAGCAGTTCTATTGATAGCGGGCTTCTAATCTACGAGCAGTACTTC. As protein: CASSSIDSGLLIYEQYF.

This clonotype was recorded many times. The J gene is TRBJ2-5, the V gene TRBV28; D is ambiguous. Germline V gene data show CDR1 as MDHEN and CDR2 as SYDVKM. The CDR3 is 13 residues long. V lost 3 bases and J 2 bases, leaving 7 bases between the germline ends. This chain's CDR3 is CASSFPPQETQYF. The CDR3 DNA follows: TGTGCCAGCAGTTTCCCTCCGCAAGAGACCCAGTACTTC.

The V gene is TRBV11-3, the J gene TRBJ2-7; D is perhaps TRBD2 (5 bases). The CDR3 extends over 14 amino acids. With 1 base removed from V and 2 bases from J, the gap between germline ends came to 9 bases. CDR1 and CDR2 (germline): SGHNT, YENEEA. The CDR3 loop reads CASSLVTTTYEQYF. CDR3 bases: TGTGCCAGCAGCTTAGTGACTACTACCTACGAGCAGTACTTC.

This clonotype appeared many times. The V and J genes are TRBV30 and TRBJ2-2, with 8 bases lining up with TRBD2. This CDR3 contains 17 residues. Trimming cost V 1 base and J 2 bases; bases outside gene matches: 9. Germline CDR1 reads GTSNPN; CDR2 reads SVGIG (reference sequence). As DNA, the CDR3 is TGTGCCTGGAGTGGATCAGTTACTAGCGGTAACACCGGGGAGCTGTTTTTT. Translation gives CAWSGSVTSGNTGELFF.

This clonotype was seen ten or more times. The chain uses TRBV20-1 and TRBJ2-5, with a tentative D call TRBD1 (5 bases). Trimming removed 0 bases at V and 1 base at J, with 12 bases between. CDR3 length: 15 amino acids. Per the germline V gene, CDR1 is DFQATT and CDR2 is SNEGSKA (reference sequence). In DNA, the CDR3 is TGCAGTGCTAGAGATCAGGGTTCCACCCAAGAGACCCAGTACTTC. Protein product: CSARDQGSTQETQYF.

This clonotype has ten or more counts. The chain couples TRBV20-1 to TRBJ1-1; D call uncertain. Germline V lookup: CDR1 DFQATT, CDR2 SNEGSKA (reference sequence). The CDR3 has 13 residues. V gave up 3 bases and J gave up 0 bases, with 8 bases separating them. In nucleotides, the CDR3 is TGCAGTGCTAGTGGGAGAATGAACACTGAAGCTTTCTTT. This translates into CSASGRMNTEAFF.

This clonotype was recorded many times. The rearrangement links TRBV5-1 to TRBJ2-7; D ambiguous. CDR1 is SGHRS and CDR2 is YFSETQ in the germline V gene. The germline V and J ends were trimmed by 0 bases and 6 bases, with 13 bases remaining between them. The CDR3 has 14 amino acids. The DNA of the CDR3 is TGCGCCAGCAGCTTGGTACAGTCTTCGGGCGAGCAGTACTTC. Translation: CASSLVQSSGEQYF.

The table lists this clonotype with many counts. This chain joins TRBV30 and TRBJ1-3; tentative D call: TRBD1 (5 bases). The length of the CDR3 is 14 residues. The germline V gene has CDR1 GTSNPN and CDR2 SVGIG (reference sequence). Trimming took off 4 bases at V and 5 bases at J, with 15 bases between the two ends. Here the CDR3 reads CAWTLGGARNTIYF. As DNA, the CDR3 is TGTGCCTGGACTCTCGGAGGGGCGCGAAACACCATATATTTT.

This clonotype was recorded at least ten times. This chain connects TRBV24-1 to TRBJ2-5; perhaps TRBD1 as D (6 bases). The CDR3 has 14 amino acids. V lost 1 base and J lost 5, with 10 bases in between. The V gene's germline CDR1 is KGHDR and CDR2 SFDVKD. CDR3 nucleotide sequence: TGTGCCACCAGTGATTTAAACAGGGATGAGACCCAGTACTTC. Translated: CATSDLNRDETQYF.

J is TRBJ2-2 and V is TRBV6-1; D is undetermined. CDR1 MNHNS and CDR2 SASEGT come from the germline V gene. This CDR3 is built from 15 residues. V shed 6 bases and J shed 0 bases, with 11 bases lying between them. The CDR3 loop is CASRQRFPNTGELFF. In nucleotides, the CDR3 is TGTGCCAGCAGGCAGCGATTTCCGAACACCGGGGAGCTGTTTTTT.

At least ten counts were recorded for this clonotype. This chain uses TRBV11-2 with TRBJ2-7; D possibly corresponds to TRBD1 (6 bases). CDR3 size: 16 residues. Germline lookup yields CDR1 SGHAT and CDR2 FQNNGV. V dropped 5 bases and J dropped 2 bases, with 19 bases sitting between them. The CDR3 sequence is CASSEPFGQLPYEQYF. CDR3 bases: TGTGCCAGCAGCGAGCCGTTTGGACAGCTTCCCTACGAGCAGTACTTC.

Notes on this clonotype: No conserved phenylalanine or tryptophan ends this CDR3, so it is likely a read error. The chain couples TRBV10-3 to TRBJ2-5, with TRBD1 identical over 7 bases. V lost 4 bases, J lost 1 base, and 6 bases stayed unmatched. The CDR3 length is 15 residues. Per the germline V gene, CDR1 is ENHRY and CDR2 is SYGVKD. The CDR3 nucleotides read TGTGCCATCAGTGCGGGACAGTCCGGCCAAGAGACCCAGTACCTC. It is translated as CAISAGQSGQETQYL.